A selection of T cell receptor beta chains follows, all from one sample in a study of blood T cell repertoires in COVID-19. Sequenced by immunoSEQ multiplex PCR; TCRdb stores in-frame clones only, minus some. This table holds approximately 670,000 clones, around 90% found once. Sequencing input: peripheral blood. The receptors were gathered from a young woman with acute or convalescent COVID-19. Both conserved end residues are part of each CDR3.

V	J	length	CDR3
TRBV7-9	TRBJ1-6	12	CASSLGQGNLHF
TRBV29-1	TRBJ1-2	11	CSVSGVYGYTF
TRBV7-3	TRBJ2-1	17	CASSLSPRGSSYNEQFF
TRBV19	TRBJ1-2	16	CASSTTWSGANYGYTF
TRBV7-2	TRBJ1-2	16	CASSLGRQGALYGYTF
TRBV19	TRBJ1-4	15	CASSIWDSNNEKLFF
TRBV4-3	TRBJ1-4	19	CASSPGVGQAPWTNEKLFF
TRBV12-5	TRBJ2-1	14	CASGWGVSYNEQFF
TRBV5-6	TRBJ1-2	14	CASSVDRANYGYTF
TRBV29-1	TRBJ1-2	14	CSVSGTSAYYGYTF
TRBV5-6	TRBJ1-1	14	CASSLVGRVTEAFF
TRBV18	TRBJ1-1	13	CASSPTGYTEAFF
TRBV7-2	TRBJ1-1	14	CASSPGHGNTEAFF
TRBV11-2	TRBJ2-5	13	CASSLSNQETQYF
TRBV4-3	TRBJ2-2	18	CASSQDVWASGGLGELFF
TRBV28	TRBJ1-5	13	CASGLNSNQPQHF
TRBV6-6	TRBJ2-1	15	CASRLGAGGYNEQFF
TRBV7-2	TRBJ2-7	14	CASSTGTGLRGQYF
TRBV11-2	TRBJ2-7	13	CASSLDRLGEQYF
TRBV19	TRBJ2-1	17	CASSIRGGSQTYNEQFF
TRBV14	TRBJ1-1	17	CASSQAAGGRGNTEAFF
TRBV5-1	TRBJ2-5	14	CASSLAPAVETQYF
TRBV19	TRBJ1-5	16	CASSIRTGVNNQPQHF